This record covers a single T cell receptor beta chain. Its target is not known. The sample is drawn from a study of T cell responses to AZD1222 COVID-19 vaccine. Regarding the study as a whole: At 160-218 and 743-854, vaccine-associated CD4 TCRs were dominant, and they spanned spike. AZD1222 recipients seropositive at baseline numbered only six or seven.

The assay was immunoSEQ multiplex PCR, and TCRdb's table has in-frame clones only and misses some. The data hold 140,000 to 150,000 clones, with roughly 90% observed a single time. Deletions cut 3 bases from V and 7 bases from J, with 9 bases between. There are 12 residues in the CDR3. The clonotype comes from an adult who received the MenACWY meningococcal vaccine as a control. This chain connects TRBV12-3 or TRBV12-4 to TRBJ1-2; D not certain. The sample was peripheral blood, taken 28 days after the second dose of the MenACWY control vaccine. DNA for the CDR3: TGTGCCAGCAGTTTGTGGGGTGGTGGCTACACCTTC. The encoded protein is CASSLWGGGYTF.